Listed here are 20 T cell receptor beta chains from one sample, sequenced in a study of blood T cells in healthy people across ages. Primed by a sample-barcoded 5' primer and a J-beta primer mix, a second PCR proceeded for roughly 6 to 12 cycles. Using its own MiXCR run on the 5' RACE reads, TCRdb lists one record per CDR3 protein. Here the sample spans 1.5 million to 2 million distinct CDR3 sequences, about 39% being singletons. Material: blood. Every receptor here comes from a human donor in good health.

The chain carries TRBV4-3 and TRBJ2-3, with D possibly TRBD2 on 6 matching bases. Germline loops: CDR1 LGHNA, CDR2 YSLEER. The V end lost 1 base, the J end lost 4 bases, and 9 bases lay between the germline ends. The CDR3 length is 14 residues. The CDR3 here is CASSQVGGPDTQYF. CDR3 DNA: TGCGCCAGCAGCCAAGTTGGAGGGCCAGATACGCAGTATTTT.

The chain has TRBV10-3 and TRBJ2-1; the match to TRBD2 covers 11 bases. Losses at the gene ends were 8 bases for V and 3 bases for J; bases not matched to a gene: 9. Looked up from germline, CDR1 is ENHRY and CDR2 is SYGVKD. The CDR3 sequence is 16 residues long. The CDR3 DNA sequence: TGTGCCATCGGCGGCGGTCTAGCGGGGGGCTACAATGAGCAGTTCTTC. It codes for CAIGGGLAGGYNEQFF.

The gene calls are TRBV6-2 or TRBV6-3 and TRBJ2-1; 10 bases fit TRBD2. The CDR3 spans 14 residues. Germline lookup yields CDR1 MNHEY and CDR2 SVGEGT. J gave up 9 bases and V 6 bases, and 8 bases lay outside the gene matches. CDR3 sequence (DNA): TGTGCCAGCAGCCTAACTAGCGGGGAAGGTGAGCAGTTCTTC. Residues: CASSLTSGEGEQFF.

The V call is TRBV7-2, the J call TRBJ1-5; the D is unclear. Germline V lookup: CDR1 SGHTA, CDR2 FQGNSA. The CDR3 runs to 15 residues. V lost 1 base to trimming and J lost 7 bases, with 14 bases between them. As DNA, the CDR3 is TGTGCCAGCAGCTTAGTCGACGGACTGGGACAGCCCCAGCATTTT. It codes for CASSLVDGLGQPQHF.

This rearrangement joins TRBV12-3 or TRBV12-4 to TRBJ1-1; perhaps TRBD1 as D (6 bases). CDR3 length equals 15 residues. V lost 5 bases and J 3 bases, leaving 16 bases between the germline ends. CDR3 sequence reads: CASSLGGGRHTEAFF. For the CDR3, the DNA is TGTGCCAGCAGTCTGGGTGGGGGGCGTCACACTGAAGCTTTCTTT.

Comments on this clonotype: This may be a read error: a much more frequent sequence differs by one nucleotide. This chain joins TRBV6-2 or TRBV6-3 and TRBJ2-1; D is perhaps TRBD2 (6 bases). The DNA end is a closer match to TRBJ2-7, so the J assignment may be wrong. The CDR3 is 16 residues long. Germline V gives CDR1 MNHEY, CDR2 SVGEGT. The CDR3 loop is CASSYRDSGSYNEQYF. Here the CDR3 DNA reads TGTGCCAGCAGTTACCGGGACTCGGGCTCCTACAATGAGCAGTACTTC.

About this clonotype itself: A much larger clone sits a single nucleotide away, making a read error possible. The gene calls are TRBV11-2 and TRBJ2-1, with 9 bases identical to TRBD1. CDR3 length equals 15 residues. Germline V gene lookup returns CDR1 SGHAT and CDR2 FQNNGV. In DNA, the CDR3 is TGTGCCGGCAGCTTACAGACAGGGGGGGACAATGAGCAGTTCTTC. Protein: CAGSLQTGGDNEQFF.

There are a few counts of this clonotype. J is TRBJ1-3 and V is TRBV7-8, with no clear D. The V gene's germline CDR1 is SGHVS and CDR2 FQNEAQ. Trimming stripped 3 bases from V and 9 bases from J, with 9 bases between. This CDR3 has 12 residues. DNA of the CDR3: TGTGCCAGCAGCTTTGTGGATGGCACCATATATTTT. It codes for CASSFVDGTIYF. Drawing the rest from reference TRBV7-8 and TRBJ1-3, the complete variable domain is GAGVSQSPRYKVAKRGQDVALRCDPISGHVSLFWYQQALGQGPEFLTYFQNEAQLDKSGLPSDRFFAERPEGSVSTLKIQRTQQEDSAVYLCASSFVDGTIYFGEGSWLTVV.

Here the CDR3 DNA reads TGTGCCAGCAGCTGGTTTCGGAAGGGATATGGCTACACCTTC. It is translated as CASSWFRKGYGYTF. This chain joins TRBV7-2 and TRBJ1-2; D gene uncertain. From germline, CDR1 is SGHTA and CDR2 FQGNSA. CDR3 length: 14 residues. Trimming stripped 4 bases from V and 5 bases from J, with 14 bases between.

This clonotype has a handful of counts. The V call is TRBV6-6, the J call TRBJ1-1, with D perhaps matching TRBD1 (5 bases). The CDR3 spans 14 residues. CDR1 and CDR2 from the germline V gene are MNHNY and SVGAGI (reference sequence). V lost 6 bases to trimming and J lost 5 bases, with 16 bases between them. Written as DNA, the CDR3 is TGTGCCAGCAGACGAGGGGCCCAGGGTACTGAAGCTTTCTTT. Translating gives CASRRGAQGTEAFF.

This clonotype was picked up a small number of times. This sequence joins TRBV24-1 and TRBJ2-1, with D maybe TRBD2 (5 bases). V was shortened by 3 bases and J by 4 bases, with 12 bases between the two germline ends. The germline V gene encodes CDR1 KGHDR and CDR2 SFDVKD. CDR3 length: 15 residues. CDR3 loop: CATSDRRKGYNEQFF. For the CDR3, the DNA is TGTGCCACCAGTGATAGGAGGAAGGGATACAATGAGCAGTTCTTC.

The gene calls are TRBV4-3 and TRBJ2-7, with D unresolved. V was pared by 0 bases and J by 8 bases, with 20 bases between. This CDR3 region has 16 residues. Germline V gene sequence: CDR1 LGHNA, CDR2 YSLEER. The CDR3 loop is CASSQDLRIGSVKQYF. DNA of the CDR3: TGCGCCAGCAGCCAAGATCTTCGGATCGGTTCGGTCAAGCAGTACTTC.

This clonotype has a handful of counts. V is TRBV7-2 and J is TRBJ1-2; TRBD1 matches at 7 bases. Germline-derived CDR1 and CDR2 are SGHTA and FQGNSA. V gave up 3 bases and J gave up 4 bases; unmatched junction bases: 8. This CDR3 region has 15 residues. The CDR3 coding sequence is TGTGCCAGCAGCTTTACTGGACAGGATGCCTATGGCTACACCTTC. Translation: CASSFTGQDAYGYTF. The full variable domain, rest sourced from reference TRBV7-2 and TRBJ1-2, is GAGVSQSPSNKVTEKGKDVELRCDPISGHTALYWYRQSLGQGLEFLIYFQGNSAPDKSGLPSDRFSAERTGGSVSTLTIQRTQQEDSAVYLCASSFTGQDAYGYTFGSGTRLTVV.

The gene calls are TRBV2 and TRBJ2-5; D perhaps matches TRBD1 (6 bases). Germline lookup yields CDR1 SNHLY and CDR2 FYNNEI. This CDR3 spans 16 amino acids. Trimming left V 1 base short and J 5 bases short, with 17 bases between. CDR3: CASSEGVRGFGETQYF. The CDR3 bases are TGTGCCAGCAGTGAAGGAGTCAGGGGTTTCGGGGAGACCCAGTACTTC.

This clonotype was seen more than once but under ten times. The chain is built from TRBV4-2 and TRBJ1-2; D is possibly TRBD1 (5 bases). Germline CDR1 reads LGHNA; CDR2 reads YNFKEQ. The CDR3 runs 15 residues. With 0 bases removed from V and 7 bases from J, the gap between germline ends came to 15 bases. CDR3 in amino acids: CASSQDSRGRVGYTF. The CDR3 nucleotides read TGTGCCAGCAGCCAAGATAGCCGGGGACGGGTTGGCTACACCTTC.

The sample holds a few counts of this clonotype. V is TRBV29-1 and J is TRBJ2-2; TRBD2 might be the D (5 bases). Trimming pared 4 bases from V and 7 bases from J, leaving 16 bases between. This CDR3 has 14 amino acids. Germline CDR1 and CDR2: SQVTM and ANQGSEA. CDR3 residues: CSVVSRVRNGELFF. The CDR3 bases are TGCAGCGTTGTATCGCGGGTCCGAAACGGGGAGCTGTTTTTT.

This clonotype has just a few counts. The chain joins TRBV7-2 to TRBJ1-2; D is unclear. This CDR3 comprises 14 residues. Trimming stripped 1 base from V and 4 bases from J, with 10 bases between. Germline V gene data show CDR1 as SGHTA and CDR2 as FQGNSA. The CDR3 here is CASSLVRSAYGYTF. DNA of the CDR3: TGTGCCAGCAGCTTAGTGCGGAGCGCCTATGGCTACACCTTC.

The rearrangement joins TRBV7-2 to TRBJ2-2; a weak D match, TRBD2 (6 bases). Trimming removed 4 bases from V and 8 bases from J, with 11 bases in between. CDR1 is SGHTA, CDR2 FQGNSA, per germline. CDR3 length: 13 amino acids. CDR3 region: CASSWPGSGELFF. The CDR3 DNA sequence: TGTGCCAGCAGCTGGCCCGGGAGTGGGGAGCTGTTTTTT. The full variable domain, in which reference TRBV7-2 and TRBJ2-2 provide the parts outside the CDR3, is GAGVSQSPSNKVTEKGKDVELRCDPISGHTALYWYRQSLGQGLEFLIYFQGNSAPDKSGLPSDRFSAERTGGSVSTLTIQRTQQEDSAVYLCASSWPGSGELFFGEGSRLTVL.

The chain has TRBV11-2 and TRBJ1-1; a possible D gene is TRBD1 (6 bases). Looked up from germline, CDR1 is SGHAT and CDR2 is FQNNGV. The CDR3 totals 14 residues. V lost 1 base and J lost 7, with 13 bases in between. For the CDR3, the DNA is TGTGCCAGCAGCTTAGTTCGTGCCAGGGGTGAAGCTTTCTTT. Protein sequence: CASSLVRARGEAFF.

The chain uses TRBV21-1 and TRBJ1-2; no check of the table's D call, TRBD1, against the DNA was made. TRBV21-1 is annotated as a pseudogene. The CDR3 runs 16 residues. Here the CDR3 DNA reads TGTGCCAGCAGCAAAATTACAGGGGGACGTAACTATGGCTACACCTTC. Its translation is CASSKITGGRNYGYTF.